The next 21 T cell receptor beta chains were all read from a single sample in a study of CD8+ T cells in alopecia areata. Once RNA had been extracted, it was reverse transcribed into cDNA to act as the sequencing template. The data were produced by immunoSEQ multiplex PCR, yet TCRdb's version contains in-frame clones alone and is incomplete. The sample holds around 200,000 clones; roughly 63% are singletons and the top ten take about 1.5%. The source was CD4+ T cells sorted from blood, collected at week 0. The receptor source for this set is a human donor with alopecia areata.

CDR3 coding DNA: TGTGCCAGCAGTGGTATCACTTCCCAAGAGACCCAGTACTTC. It codes for CASSGITSQETQYF. This chain links TRBV2 with TRBJ2-5; D gene uncertain. V lost 4 bases and J lost 1, with 10 bases in between. Germline CDR1 SNHLY, CDR2 FYNNEI. CDR3 length: 14 amino acids.

This clone was observed a handful of times. The genes are TRBV9 and TRBJ1-2; 7 bases match TRBD1. Germline CDR1 SGDLS, CDR2 YYNGEE. Unmatched junction bases numbered 7, after V lost 4 bases and J lost 7 bases. This CDR3 contains 13 residues. CDR3 nucleotides: TGTGCCAGCAGCCCGAGGGGGCTGGGTGGCTACACCTTC. This codes for CASSPRGLGGYTF.

The CDR3 nucleotides are TGTGCCAGCAGTGAGGAGCAGACCCAGTACTTC. Its protein is CASSEEQTQYF. This sequence joins TRBV2 and TRBJ2-5; D is uncertain. Germline V lookup: CDR1 SNHLY, CDR2 FYNNEI. V gave up 3 bases and J gave up 6 bases, with 5 bases separating them. This CDR3 region has 11 residues.

J is TRBJ1-6 and V is TRBV6-5; 7 bases are shared with TRBD1. Germline V lookup: CDR1 MNHEY, CDR2 SVGAGI. The CDR3 is made up of 15 amino acids. V lost 4 bases to trimming and J lost 9 bases; unmatched junction nucleotides: 9. Here the CDR3 reads CASSSQTGTGSPLHF. CDR3 nucleotide sequence: TGTGCCAGCAGTTCCCAGACAGGGACGGGTTCACCCCTCCACTTT.

V gene TRBV29-1 combines with J gene TRBJ2-1, with D possibly TRBD2 on 6 matching bases. The CDR3 is made up of 11 amino acids. The germline V gene has CDR1 SQVTM and CDR2 ANQGSEA. Trimming took 7 bases from V and 4 from J, leaving 8 bases between them. CDR3 DNA sequence: TGCAGCGGCGGAGGGTACAATGAGCAGTTCTTC. Encoded protein: CSGGGYNEQFF.

The chain links TRBV5-6 to TRBJ1-2, with no clear D. V was trimmed by 1 base and J by 7 bases, leaving 5 bases between them. Germline V gene lookup returns CDR1 SGHDT and CDR2 YYEEEE. CDR3 length equals 11 residues. Here the CDR3 reads CASSLYGGYTF. CDR3 DNA sequence: TGTGCCAGCAGCTTGTATGGTGGCTACACCTTC.

The CDR3 DNA reads as TGTGCCAGCAGCTTGGTAGGAGGGACGGGGAACACCGGGGAGCTGTTTTTT. Amino acid sequence: CASSLVGGTGNTGELFF. The gene calls are TRBV5-6 and TRBJ2-2, with a weak D call TRBD2 (6 bases). The CDR3 is 17 amino acids. V was pared by 0 bases and J by 1 base, with 13 bases between. In germline, CDR1 is SGHDT, CDR2 YYEEEE. Supplemented by reference TRBV5-6 and TRBJ2-2, the full variable domain reads DAGVTQSPTHLIKTRGQQVTLRCSPKSGHDTVSWYQQALGQGPQFIFQYYEEEERQRGNFPDRFSGHQFPNYSSELNVNALLLGDSALYLCASSLVGGTGNTGELFFGEGSRLTVL.

This chain connects TRBV9 to TRBJ2-3; 9 bases match TRBD2. CDR1 SGDLS and CDR2 YYNGEE come from the germline V gene. This CDR3 is built from 15 residues. V dropped 0 bases and J dropped 1; count of bases not matched to a gene: 0. The CDR3 DNA reads TGTGCCAGCAGCGTAGGGACTAGCGGCACAGATACGCAGTATTTT. Translated, it gives CASSVGTSGTDTQYF. Full variable domain (missing parts from reference TRBV9 and TRBJ2-3): DSGVTQTPKHLITATGQRVTLRCSPRSGDLSVYWYQQSLDQGLQFLIQYYNGEERAKGNILERFSAQQFPDLHSELNLSSLELGDSALYFCASSVGTSGTDTQYFGPGTRLTVL.

This clone has a handful of counts. The chain couples TRBV14 to TRBJ2-3; TRBD1 matches 7 bases. V trimming: 1 base; J trimming: 5 bases; junction bases outside the gene matches: 12. CDR3 size: 17 residues. The germline V gene has CDR1 SGHDN and CDR2 FVKESK. The CDR3 protein is CASSQARQGVDRDTQYF. CDR3 DNA: TGTGCCAGCAGCCAAGCCCGACAGGGAGTGGATCGAGATACGCAGTATTTT.

The chain is built from TRBV9 and TRBJ2-7; D is perhaps TRBD1 or TRBD2 (6 bases each). V lost 2 bases to trimming and J lost 7 bases, with 13 bases between them. The germline CDR1 and CDR2 sequences are SGDLS and YYNGEE. CDR3 size: 13 residues. The CDR3 here is CASSVTLGGEQYF. CDR3 DNA sequence: TGTGCCAGCAGCGTGACCCTAGGGGGGGAGCAGTACTTC.

Concerning this clone itself: Within the sample, other DNA sequences also encode this same CDR3. V is TRBV20-1 and J is TRBJ2-3; D is undetermined. V lost 4 bases and J lost 2, with 4 bases in between. CDR3 length: 11 residues. Germline V lookup: CDR1 DFQATT, CDR2 SNEGSKA (reference sequence). The CDR3 region has the DNA TGCAGTGCTACTTACACAGATACGCAGTATTTT. Translated, it gives CSATYTDTQYF.

This clone has just a few counts. The rearrangement joins TRBV9 to TRBJ2-6; 7 bases are a match to TRBD1. Trimming removed 4 bases from V and 0 bases from J; junction bases left unmatched: 7. The CDR3 covers 17 residues. Per the germline V gene, CDR1 is SGDLS and CDR2 is YYNGEE. CDR3 in DNA: TGTGCCAGCAGCACGAGGGACAGTTTCTCTGGGGCCAACGTCCTGACTTTC. This translates into CASSTRDSFSGANVLTF.

This chain joins TRBV5-1 and TRBJ1-2; D uncertain. Germline V CDR1 and CDR2: SGHRS, YFSETQ. V lost 4 bases, J lost 0 bases, and 7 bases lay in between. CDR3 length: 13 amino acids. The chain's CDR3 is CASSQTTNYGYTF. In DNA form, the CDR3 reads TGCGCCAGCAGCCAGACTACTAACTATGGCTACACCTTC.

The rearrangement uses TRBV10-3 and TRBJ1-1, with D possibly TRBD1 on 6 matching bases. The germline gives CDR1 ENHRY, CDR2 SYGVKD. Trimming removed 6 bases from V and 1 base from J, with 12 bases in between. This CDR3 has 14 residues. The CDR3 protein is CAIRKDSQNTEAFF. The CDR3 nucleotides are TGTGCCATCAGGAAGGACAGTCAGAACACTGAAGCTTTCTTT.

The V and J genes are TRBV19 and TRBJ2-7, with D possibly being TRBD1 (6 bases). Germline V CDR1 and CDR2: LNHDA, SQIVND (reference sequence). V was pared by 5 bases and J by 3 bases, with 14 bases between. This CDR3 comprises 14 residues. This CDR3 is CASSGRDTSYEQYF. DNA for the CDR3: TGTGCCAGTAGTGGCCGGGACACCAGCTACGAGCAGTACTTC.

The chain links TRBV5-6 to TRBJ1-2; no reliable D call. V was shortened by 0 bases and J by 4 bases, with 10 bases between the two germline ends. This CDR3 comprises 14 residues. Per germline, CDR1 SGHDT and CDR2 YYEEEE. Here the CDR3 reads CASSLDRAFYGYTF. The CDR3 nucleotides read TGTGCCAGCAGCTTGGATCGGGCTTTCTATGGCTACACCTTC.

This clone was recorded only once. The chain links TRBV2 to TRBJ1-6, with 9 bases aligning to TRBD1. Germline V CDR1 and CDR2: SNHLY, FYNNEI. This CDR3 has 14 residues. The V segment lost 5 bases and the J segment 6 bases; nucleotides outside the gene matches: 2. The CDR3 spells CASSMTGGNSPLHF. The CDR3 DNA reads as TGTGCCAGCAGTATGACAGGGGGTAATTCACCCCTCCACTTT.

This clone came up a few times. The chain has TRBV14 and TRBJ2-7; TRBD2 agrees at 8 bases. CDR1 and CDR2 (germline): SGHDN, FVKESK. The CDR3 has 15 amino acids. The V segment lost 4 bases and the J segment 3 bases; nucleotides outside the gene matches: 8. CDR3 bases: TGTGCCAGCAGCCGGAGCGGGGGAACATACTACGAGCAGTACTTC. Residues: CASSRSGGTYYEQYF.

The chain links TRBV7-9 to TRBJ2-1, with D perhaps TRBD1 or TRBD2 (5 bases each). Germline V gene lookup returns CDR1 SEHNR and CDR2 FQNEAQ (reference sequence). The CDR3 loop spans 15 amino acids. Deletions cut 2 bases from V and 8 bases from J, with 16 bases between. As DNA, the CDR3 is TGTGCCAGCAGCTTATTGGGGGAATGGGGAGATGAGCAGTTCTTC. Its protein is CASSLLGEWGDEQFF.

The chain combines TRBV30 with TRBJ2-7; D unresolved. The CDR3 has 14 residues. Germline V CDR1 and CDR2: GTSNPN, SVGIG (reference sequence). The V and J ends lost 0 bases and 3 bases respectively, with 12 bases between them. In nucleotides, the CDR3 is TGTGCCTGGAGTGTACGAAGGGATATCTACGAGCAGTACTTC. Translation gives CAWSVRRDIYEQYF.

This chain links TRBV15 with TRBJ1-1; no firm D call. This CDR3 is 14 amino acids long. The V end was cut by 0 bases, the J end by 1 base, with 6 bases between. The V gene's germline CDR1 is LNHNV and CDR2 YYDKDF (reference sequence). CDR3 sequence: CATSREGPNTEAFF. Here the CDR3 DNA reads TGTGCCACCAGCAGAGAGGGCCCGAACACTGAAGCTTTCTTT.